These 2 T cell receptor beta chains came from one sample sequenced in a study of T cells in localized non-small cell lung cancer. Sequenced by immunoSEQ multiplex PCR; TCRdb stores in-frame clones only, minus some. This table has more than 70,000 clones, roughly four fifths appearing once. The specimen was peripheral blood, collected before any cancer treatment. Source of these receptors: a man between 40 and 70 years old with stage I lung adenocarcinoma.

The rearrangement uses TRBV5-1 and TRBJ2-6; D remains ambiguous. The length of the CDR3 is 15 residues. V dropped 1 base and J dropped 6 bases, with 11 bases sitting between them. Germline V gives CDR1 SGHRS, CDR2 YFSETQ. The CDR3 reads CASSLSSWEANVLTF. The CDR3 region has the DNA TGCGCCAGCAGCTTGTCTAGTTGGGAGGCCAACGTCCTGACTTTC. Drawing the rest from reference TRBV5-1 and TRBJ2-6, the complete variable domain is KAGVTQTPRYLIKTRGQQVTLSCSPISGHRSVSWYQQTPGQGLQFLFEYFSETQRNKGNFPGRFSGRQFSNSRSEMNVSTLELGDSALYLCASSLSSWEANVLTFGAGSRLTVL.

This chain links TRBV9 with TRBJ2-1; D might be TRBD2 (5 bases). In germline, CDR1 is SGDLS, CDR2 YYNGEE. The CDR3 has 15 amino acids. Trimming left V 0 bases short and J 0 bases short, with 7 bases between. The CDR3 bases are TGTGCCAGCAGCGTAGTGGGGAGCTCCTACAATGAGCAGTTCTTC. Translating it yields CASSVVGSSYNEQFF.